Each of the 14 T cell receptor beta chains below was sequenced from the same sample in a study of beta chain features in type 1 diabetes. Expressed TCRB transcripts were sequenced because the isolated RNA had all been reverse transcribed beforehand. Method: immunoSEQ multiplex PCR; TCRdb's copy keeps in-frame clones and lacks some. The table has around 500,000 clones, about an eighth seen once; the top ten hold less than 0.06%. The sequencing input was naive CD4+ T cells from blood. The receptors originated from a woman younger than 30 in good health.

This clone was counted only a few times. The V gene is TRBV18, the J gene TRBJ1-6; 7 nucleotides line up with TRBD1. CDR1 and CDR2 (germline): KGHSH, LQKENI. V lost 2 bases, J lost 10 bases, and 5 bases stayed unmatched. CDR3 length equals 14 residues. CDR3 DNA: TGTGCCAGCTCACCAATGCAGGGGGGGTCACCCCTCCACTTT. It codes for CASSPMQGGSPLHF. The variable domain in full, with the rest retrieved from reference TRBV18 and TRBJ1-6, is NAGVMQNPRHLVRRRGQEARLRCSPMKGHSHVYWYRQLPEEGLKFMVYLQKENIIDESGMPKERFSAEFPKEGPSILRIQQVVRGDSAAYFCASSPMQGGSPLHFGNGTRLTVT.

In its sample, this clone was seen a few times. The rearrangement uses TRBV7-9 and TRBJ2-4, with 7 bases aligning to TRBD1. J was trimmed by 3 bases and V by 9 bases; bases with no gene match: 5. CDR3 length: 13 amino acids. Germline V lookup: CDR1 SEHNR, CDR2 FQNEAQ (reference sequence). CDR3 bases: TGTGCCAGTCACACAGGGGACAAAAACATTCAGTACTTC. Its translation: CASHTGDKNIQYF.

This chain joins TRBV2 and TRBJ2-6; 12 bases are shared with TRBD1. The CDR3 is 18 residues long. With 8 bases clipped from V and 1 base from J, the junction kept 9 bases outside the gene matches. From germline, CDR1 is SNHLY and CDR2 FYNNEI. CDR3 sequence (DNA): TGTGCCAGCCACTGGGGACAGGGGGCAGAATCTGGGGCCAACGTCCTGACTTTC. This encodes CASHWGQGAESGANVLTF.

The V and J genes are TRBV4-3 and TRBJ1-5; TRBD1 might be the D (6 bases). CDR1 is LGHNA and CDR2 is YSLEER in the germline V gene. V was clipped by 0 bases and J by 6 bases, with 9 bases between them. This CDR3 region has 14 residues. The CDR3, as DNA: TGCGCCAGCAGCCAAGACAGGGGCGGTCAGCCCCAGCATTTT. Translated, it gives CASSQDRGGQPQHF.

The rearrangement uses TRBV29-1 and TRBJ2-5, with unresolved D. CDR3 length: 11 residues. Germline V gene sequence: CDR1 SQVTM, CDR2 ANQGSEA. Trimming removed 6 bases at V and 4 bases at J, with 9 bases between. The CDR3 nucleotides are TGCAGCGTAAGCCACGGAGAGACCCAGTACTTC. This gives the protein CSVSHGETQYF. Full variable domain (remainder filled in from reference TRBV29-1 and TRBJ2-5): SAVISQKPSRDICQRGTSLTIQCQVDSQVTMMFWYRQQPGQSLTLIATANQGSEATYESGFVIDKFPISRPNLTFSTLTVSNMSPEDSSIYLCSVSHGETQYFGPGTRLLVL.

V is TRBV15 and J is TRBJ1-1; the D gene is possibly TRBD1 (5 bases). Germline V lookup: CDR1 LNHNV, CDR2 YYDKDF (reference sequence). The V gene lost 1 base and the J gene lost 3 bases, with 21 bases spanning the gap. This CDR3 contains 18 residues. CDR3: CATSRVVKTAGPDTEAFF. The CDR3 DNA sequence: TGTGCCACCAGCAGAGTTGTAAAGACAGCAGGTCCGGACACTGAAGCTTTCTTT. Full variable domain (outside the CDR3, taken from reference TRBV15 and TRBJ1-1): DAMVIQNPRYQVTQFGKPVTLSCSQTLNHNVMYWYQQKSSQAPKLLFHYYDKDFNNEADTPDNFQSRRPNTSFCFLDIRSPGLGDTAMYLCATSRVVKTAGPDTEAFFGQGTRLTVV.

This clone appeared a few times. The V and J genes are TRBV7-9 and TRBJ2-7; possibly TRBD2 for D (6 bases). Between the trimmed V and J ends, which lost 1 base and 4 bases, there was a span of 14 bases. Germline CDR1 and CDR2: SEHNR and FQNEAQ (reference sequence). This CDR3 contains 15 residues. CDR3 sequence reads: CASSLGGTGSYEQYF. In DNA form, the CDR3 reads TGTGCCAGCAGCTTAGGCGGGACGGGGAGTTACGAGCAGTACTTC.

This clone was counted between two and nine times. The chain is built from TRBV5-5 and TRBJ2-3; D gene ambiguous. This CDR3 has 14 residues. V lost 4 bases and J 5 bases, leaving 14 bases between the germline ends. Germline V lookup: CDR1 SGHKS, CDR2 YYEKEE (reference sequence). CDR3 sequence (DNA): TGTGCCAGCAGCGCCGTAGTTATCGGAGATACGCAGTATTTT. It specifies CASSAVVIGDTQYF.

This clone was found a few times. This sequence joins TRBV29-1 and TRBJ2-3; TRBD2 agrees at 7 bases. The ends lost 4 bases at V and 1 base at J; junction bases unmatched: 8. This CDR3 has 15 residues. Germline lookup yields CDR1 SQVTM and CDR2 ANQGSEA. The CDR3 loop reads CSVARGEFGTDTQYF. The CDR3 bases are TGCAGCGTTGCCCGGGGGGAATTCGGCACAGATACGCAGTATTTT.

This clone was observed a handful of times. The CDR3 here is CASIYRDRLLADTQYF. The CDR3 DNA follows: TGTGCCAGCATCTACCGGGACCGACTTCTCGCAGATACGCAGTATTTT. J is TRBJ2-3 and V is TRBV27; D possibly matches TRBD1 or TRBD2 (5 bases each). V shed 7 bases and J shed 4 bases, with 21 bases lying between them. Germline CDR1 MNHEY, CDR2 SMNVEV (reference sequence). The CDR3 extends over 16 amino acids.

A few counts support this clone. J is TRBJ2-1 and V is TRBV9, with D maybe TRBD2 (5 bases). Germline V gives CDR1 SGDLS, CDR2 YYNGEE. There are 13 residues in the CDR3. Trimming cost V 3 bases and J 3 bases, with 7 bases left between them. The CDR3 nucleotides read TGTGCCAGCAGCGCCCGGGACTACAATGAGCAGTTCTTC. Translation gives CASSARDYNEQFF.

This clone was observed a handful of times. This chain joins TRBV14 and TRBJ1-2, with a possible D match to TRBD1 (5 bases). CDR3 length: 13 residues. With 4 bases removed from V and 7 bases from J, the gap between germline ends came to 13 bases. CDR1 is SGHDN, CDR2 FVKESK, per germline. The CDR3 DNA reads TGTGCCAGCAGCCCGGGCGCGAGGGGTGGCTACACCTTC. Its protein is CASSPGARGGYTF.

The chain couples TRBV9 to TRBJ2-3; tentatively, D is TRBD1 (5 bases). The V gene lost 3 bases and the J gene lost 1 base, with 15 bases spanning the gap. The germline gives CDR1 SGDLS, CDR2 YYNGEE. The CDR3 runs 16 residues. In DNA form, the CDR3 reads TGTGCCAGCAGCGCCACCCCGGGCAGGGGCACAGATACGCAGTATTTT. It is translated as CASSATPGRGTDTQYF. The full variable domain, completed using reference TRBV9 and TRBJ2-3, is DSGVTQTPKHLITATGQRVTLRCSPRSGDLSVYWYQQSLDQGLQFLIQYYNGEERAKGNILERFSAQQFPDLHSELNLSSLELGDSALYFCASSATPGRGTDTQYFGPGTRLTVL.

The gene calls are TRBV7-2 and TRBJ2-3; no definite D call. Between the trimmed V and J ends, which lost 8 bases and 0 bases, there was a span of 12 bases. Germline V CDR1 and CDR2: SGHTA, FQGNSA. This CDR3 region has 14 residues. For the CDR3, the DNA is TGTGCCAGCTCCCCACGGTTCAGCACAGATACGCAGTATTTT. Translation: CASSPRFSTDTQYF.